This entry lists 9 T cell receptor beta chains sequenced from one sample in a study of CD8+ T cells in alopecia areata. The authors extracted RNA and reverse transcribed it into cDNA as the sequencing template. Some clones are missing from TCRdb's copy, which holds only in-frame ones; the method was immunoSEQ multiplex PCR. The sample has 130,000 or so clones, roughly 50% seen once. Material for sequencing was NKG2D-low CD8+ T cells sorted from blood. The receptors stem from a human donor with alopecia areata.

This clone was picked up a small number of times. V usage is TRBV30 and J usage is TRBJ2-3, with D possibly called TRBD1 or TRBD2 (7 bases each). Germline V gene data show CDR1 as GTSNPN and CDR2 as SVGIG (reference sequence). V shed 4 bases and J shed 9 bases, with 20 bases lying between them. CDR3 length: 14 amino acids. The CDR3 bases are TGTGCCTGGACAGGGGGGGTGGGCCCGAAGACGCAGTATTTT. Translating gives CAWTGGVGPKTQYF.

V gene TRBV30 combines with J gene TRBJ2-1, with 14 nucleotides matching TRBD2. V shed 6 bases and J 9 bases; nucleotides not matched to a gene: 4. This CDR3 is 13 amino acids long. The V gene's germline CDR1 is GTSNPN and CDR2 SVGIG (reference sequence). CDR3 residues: CACGTSGSVEQFF. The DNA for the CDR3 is TGTGCCTGCGGGACTAGCGGGAGTGTTGAGCAGTTCTTC.

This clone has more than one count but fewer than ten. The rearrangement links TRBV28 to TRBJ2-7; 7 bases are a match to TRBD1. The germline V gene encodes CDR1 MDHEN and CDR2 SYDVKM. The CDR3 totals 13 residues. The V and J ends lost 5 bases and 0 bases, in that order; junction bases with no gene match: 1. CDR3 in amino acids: CASSRDSSYEQYF. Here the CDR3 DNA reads TGTGCCAGCAGTCGGGACAGCTCCTACGAGCAGTACTTC.

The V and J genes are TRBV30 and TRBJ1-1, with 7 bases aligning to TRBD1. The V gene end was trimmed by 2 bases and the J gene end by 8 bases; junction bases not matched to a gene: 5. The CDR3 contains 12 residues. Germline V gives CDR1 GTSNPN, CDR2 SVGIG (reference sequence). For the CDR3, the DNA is TGTGCCTGGAGTACAGGGGACAACGAAGCTTTCTTT. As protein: CAWSTGDNEAFF.

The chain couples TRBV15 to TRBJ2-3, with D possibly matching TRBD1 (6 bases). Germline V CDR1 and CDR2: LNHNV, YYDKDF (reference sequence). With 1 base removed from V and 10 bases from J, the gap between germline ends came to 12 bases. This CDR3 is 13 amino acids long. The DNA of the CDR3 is TGTGCCACCAGCAGAGTACTGGGACAACCGCAGTATTTT. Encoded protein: CATSRVLGQPQYF.

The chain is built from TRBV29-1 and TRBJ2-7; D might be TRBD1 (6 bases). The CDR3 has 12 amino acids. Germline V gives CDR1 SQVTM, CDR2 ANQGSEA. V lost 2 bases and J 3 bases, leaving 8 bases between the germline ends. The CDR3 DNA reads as TGCAGCGTTGAAAAGGGGGACTACGAGCAGTACTTC. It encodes CSVEKGDYEQYF.

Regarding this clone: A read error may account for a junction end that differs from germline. Written as DNA, the CDR3 is TGTGCCAGCAGCTTCCGGGACGCCTGCCTCTTC. This codes for CASSFRDACLF. V and J are TRBV7-9 and TRBJ2-1; D is possibly TRBD1 or TRBD2 (5 bases each). The CDR3 has 11 amino acids. CDR1 is SEHNR, CDR2 FQNEAQ, per germline (reference sequence).

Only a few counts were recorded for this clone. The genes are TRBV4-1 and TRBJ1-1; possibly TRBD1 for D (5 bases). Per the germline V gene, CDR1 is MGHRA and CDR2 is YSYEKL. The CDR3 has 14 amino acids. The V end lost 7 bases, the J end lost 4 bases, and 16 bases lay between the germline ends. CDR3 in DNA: TGCGCCAGCAAAGAGAACCAGGGTGCCACTGAAGCTTTCTTT. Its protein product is CASKENQGATEAFF.

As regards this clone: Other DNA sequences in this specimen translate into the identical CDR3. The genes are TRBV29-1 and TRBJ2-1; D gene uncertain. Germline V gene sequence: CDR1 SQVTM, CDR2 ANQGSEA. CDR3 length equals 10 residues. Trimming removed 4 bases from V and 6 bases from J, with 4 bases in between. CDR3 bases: TGCAGCGTTGGGGCCAATGAGCAGTTCTTC. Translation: CSVGANEQFF.